This TCR beta chain stems from a study of human T cells and chemical hapten exposure (dated by TCRdb to about 2021). With regard to the full study: Libraries were pooled for sequencing, and per-sample TCR yields varied mainly because of small differences in library volumes within the pool. This study followed changes in the peripheral blood TCR repertoire in vivo during primary and secondary sensitization of alopecia patients to the hapten diphenylcyclopropenone (DPC). What the research found in general, with its limitations: DPC sensitization did not change how many TCRs were above 1 in 1000 frequency, and no evidence was found of alterations in global repertoire structure. After repeated subsampling, changes were observed in the strength of the expansion versus patch-test correlation and in the threshold at which the correlation became significant.

A word on this clonotype: It has no known antigen specificity. No much larger clonotype is one base removed from it; base qualities were not supplied.

The CDR3 sequence holds 16 residues, the cysteine and phenylalanine included. Only CDR3 DNA is held: 48 bases, read in frame from base 1. Relative to germline, V is 3 bases shorter and J is 2 bases shorter, with 13 bases between their ends. The germline V gene encodes CDR1 MNHEY and CDR2 SMNVEV (reference sequence). Total RNA was extracted from unfractionated whole blood that had been collected in Tempus Blood RNA tubes. Five or six healthy volunteers were used as TCR sequencing controls and were bled at day 0, 2 weeks and 6 weeks. During library preparation, unique molecular identifiers were attached to individual cDNA molecules so that TCRs could be counted in a quantitative, reproducible way. Both TCR alpha and TCR beta chains were sequenced from each blood RNA sample. From the authors' description of their analysis: The median number of TCRs per sample was over 95,000, ranging from about 23,224 to 690,600. The Decombinator software suite was used to annotate the V, J and CDR3 of the TCR reads. To make PS versus PT1 abundance plots, every sample was subsampled to the same number of TCRs (28,000). Expanded TCRs were defined as absent before sensitization and observed at least eight times at the 2-week time point. The public reads were reprocessed in TCRdb via fastp at Q25 and MiXCR, keeping in-frame beta chains. Rows matching on CDR3 protein sequence are summarized as one entry with the most common DNA and genes. In this record, the V and J calls reflect TCRdb's handling and not the investigators' own analysis. This sample is represented by 95,000 to 150,000 distinct CDR3 sequences; 8.5% of them were singletons. The ten largest clones capture about 1.4% of the sample.

The specimen was whole blood. This TCR derives from a human donor in good health. Some clones in this sample may be carry-over from other donors' samples. Donor details come from another sample of the same person, matched by shared clones. The sequence is built from TRBV27 and TRBJ2-2; a tentative D call is TRBD2 (6 bases match). The base sequence is TGTGCCAGCAGTTTCGAGGGACTCTCAAACACCGGGGAGCTGTTTTTT. The encoded protein is CASSFEGLSNTGELFF.